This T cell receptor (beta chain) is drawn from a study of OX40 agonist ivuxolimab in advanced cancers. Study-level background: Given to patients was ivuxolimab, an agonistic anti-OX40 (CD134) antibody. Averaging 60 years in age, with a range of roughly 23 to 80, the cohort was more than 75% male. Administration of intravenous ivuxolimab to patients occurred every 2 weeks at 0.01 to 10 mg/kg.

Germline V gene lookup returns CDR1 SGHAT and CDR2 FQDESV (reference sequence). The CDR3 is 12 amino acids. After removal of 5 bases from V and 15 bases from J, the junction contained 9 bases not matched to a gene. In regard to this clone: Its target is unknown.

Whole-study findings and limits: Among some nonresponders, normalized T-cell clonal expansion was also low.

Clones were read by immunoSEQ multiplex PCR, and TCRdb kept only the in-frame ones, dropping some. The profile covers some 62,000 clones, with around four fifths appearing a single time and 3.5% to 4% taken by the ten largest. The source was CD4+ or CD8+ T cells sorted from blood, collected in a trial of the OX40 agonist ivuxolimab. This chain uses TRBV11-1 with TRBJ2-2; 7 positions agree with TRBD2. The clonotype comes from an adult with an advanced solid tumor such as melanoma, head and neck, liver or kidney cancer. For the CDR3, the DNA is TGTGCCAGCAGCGGAACTAGCGATAGCTTGTTTTTT. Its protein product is CASSGTSDSLFF.